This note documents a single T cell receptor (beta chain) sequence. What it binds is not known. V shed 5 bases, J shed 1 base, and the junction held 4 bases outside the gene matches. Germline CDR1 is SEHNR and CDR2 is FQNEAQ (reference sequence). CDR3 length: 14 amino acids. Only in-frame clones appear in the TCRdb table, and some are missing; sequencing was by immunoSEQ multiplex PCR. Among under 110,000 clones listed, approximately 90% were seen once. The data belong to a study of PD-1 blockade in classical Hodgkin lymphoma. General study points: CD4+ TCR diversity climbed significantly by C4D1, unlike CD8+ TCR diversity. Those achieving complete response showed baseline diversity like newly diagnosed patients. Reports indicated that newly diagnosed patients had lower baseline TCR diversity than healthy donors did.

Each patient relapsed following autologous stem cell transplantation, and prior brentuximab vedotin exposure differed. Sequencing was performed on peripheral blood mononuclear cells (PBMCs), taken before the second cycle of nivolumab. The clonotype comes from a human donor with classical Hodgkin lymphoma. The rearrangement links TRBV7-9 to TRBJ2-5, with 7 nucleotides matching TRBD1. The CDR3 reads CASSERQGQETQYF. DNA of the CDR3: TGTGCCAGCAGCGAAAGACAGGGCCAAGAGACCCAGTACTTC. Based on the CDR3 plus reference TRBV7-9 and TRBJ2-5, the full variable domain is DTGVSQNPRHKITKRGQNVTFRCDPISEHNRLYWYRQTLGQGPEFLTYFQNEAQLEKSRLLSDRFSAERPKGSFSTLEIQRTEQGDSAMYLCASSERQGQETQYFGPGTRLLVL.